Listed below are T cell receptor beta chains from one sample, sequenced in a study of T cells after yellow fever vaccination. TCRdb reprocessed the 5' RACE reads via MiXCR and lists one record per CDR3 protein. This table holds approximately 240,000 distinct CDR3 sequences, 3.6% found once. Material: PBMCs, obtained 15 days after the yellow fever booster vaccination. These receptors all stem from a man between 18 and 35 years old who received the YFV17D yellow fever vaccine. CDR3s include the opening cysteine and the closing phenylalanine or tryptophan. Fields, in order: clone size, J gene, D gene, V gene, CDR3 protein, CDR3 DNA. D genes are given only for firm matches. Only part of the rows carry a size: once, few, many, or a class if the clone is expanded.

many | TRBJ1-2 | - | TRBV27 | CASSDSYGYTF | TGTGCCAGCAGCGACAGCTATGGCTACACCTTC
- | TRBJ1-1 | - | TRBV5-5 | CASSWTGANTEAFF | TGTGCCAGCAGCTGGACGGGAGCGAACACTGAAGCTTTCTTT
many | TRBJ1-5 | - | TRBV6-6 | CASKGGGRSQHF | TGTGCCAGCAAGGGTGGGGGGAGGTCCCAGCATTTT
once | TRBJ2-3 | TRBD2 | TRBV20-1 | CSARNSGGPGDTQYF | TGCAGTGCTAGAAATAGCGGGGGGCCGGGAGATACGCAGTATTTT
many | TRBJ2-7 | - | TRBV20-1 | CSARYWGEQYF | TGCAGTGCTAGATATTGGGGCGAGCAGTACTTC
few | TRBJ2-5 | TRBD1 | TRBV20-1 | CSSDTGGETQYF | TGCAGCTCTGATACAGGGGGCGAGACCCAGTACTTC
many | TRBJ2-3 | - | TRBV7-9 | CASRRVTAPTQYF | TGTGCCAGCCGGCGGGTCACGGCGCCTACGCAGTATTTT
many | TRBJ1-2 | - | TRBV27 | CASSPGGGQLDGYTF | TGTGCCAGCAGCCCCGGGGGGGGGCAGTTAGATGGCTACACCTTC
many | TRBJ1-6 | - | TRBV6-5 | CASSASQGSVYVDNSPLHF | TGTGCCAGCAGCGCATCACAGGGTTCGGTGTACGTCGATAATTCACCCCTCCACTTT
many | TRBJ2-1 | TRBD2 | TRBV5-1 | CASSPTSGSYNEQFF | TGCGCCAGCAGCCCGACTAGCGGCTCCTACAATGAGCAGTTCTTC
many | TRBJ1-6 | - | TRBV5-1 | CASSLAGGNSPLHF | TGCGCCAGCAGCTTGGCAGGTGGGAATTCACCCCTCCACTTT
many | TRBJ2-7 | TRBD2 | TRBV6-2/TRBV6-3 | CASRDTRGGINEQYF | TGTGCCAGCAGGGACACCCGGGGGGGGATCAACGAGCAGTACTTC
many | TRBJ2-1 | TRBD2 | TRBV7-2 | CASSLSGGVPWEQFF | TGTGCCAGCAGCTTAAGCGGGGGGGTCCCGTGGGAGCAGTTCTTC
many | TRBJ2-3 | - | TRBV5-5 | CASSLAEGGHLDTQYF | TGTGCCAGCAGCTTGGCCGAGGGGGGGCATTTGGATACGCAGTATTTT
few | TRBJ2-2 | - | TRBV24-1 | CATSDLFTGELFF | TGTGCCACCAGTGATTTGTTCACCGGGGAGCTGTTTTTT
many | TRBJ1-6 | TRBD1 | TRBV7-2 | CASRPGTGGSPLHF | TGTGCCAGCAGACCCGGGACAGGGGGATCACCCCTCCACTTT
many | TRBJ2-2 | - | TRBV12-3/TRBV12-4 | CASSFRPGELFF | TGTGCCAGCAGTTTCCGGCCCGGGGAGCTGTTTTTT
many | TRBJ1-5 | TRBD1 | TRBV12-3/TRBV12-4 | CASSLGTGDNQPQHF | TGTGCCAGCAGCCTCGGGACAGGAGACAATCAGCCCCAGCATTTT
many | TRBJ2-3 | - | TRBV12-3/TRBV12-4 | CASRPDETDTQYF | TGTGCCAGCAGGCCAGATGAAACAGATACGCAGTATTTT
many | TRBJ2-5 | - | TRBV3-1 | CASSQERETQYF | TGTGCCAGCAGCCAAGAAAGGGAGACCCAGTACTTC
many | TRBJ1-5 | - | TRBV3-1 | CASSLGPTQPQHF | TGTGCCAGCAGCCTCGGCCCCACTCAGCCCCAGCATTTT
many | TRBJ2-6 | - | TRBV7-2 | CASSFTTGANVLTF | TGTGCCAGCAGCTTTACGACTGGGGCCAACGTCCTGACTTTC
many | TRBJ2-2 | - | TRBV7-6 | CACGTGGENTGELFF | TGTGCCTGCGGGACCGGAGGGGAAAACACCGGGGAGCTGTTTTTT
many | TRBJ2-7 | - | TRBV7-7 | CASSPIMGYEQYF | TGTGCCAGCAGCCCCATTATGGGATACGAGCAGTACTTC
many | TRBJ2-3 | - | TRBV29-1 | CSVVRDPGPPYF | TGCAGCGTCGTCCGGGACCCCGGTCCCCCATATTTT
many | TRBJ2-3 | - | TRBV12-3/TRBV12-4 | CASSFRVPDTQYF | TGTGCCAGCAGTTTTAGGGTTCCAGATACGCAGTATTTT
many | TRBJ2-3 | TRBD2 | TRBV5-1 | CASSFGGASDTQYF | TGCGCCAGCAGCTTCGGGGGGGCCTCAGATACGCAGTATTTT